These T cell receptor beta chains were read from a single sample in a study of blood T cell repertoires in COVID-19. Libraries were prepared by immunoSEQ multiplex PCR; TCRdb keeps only in-frame clonotypes and omits some of them. This sample has fewer than 350,000 clones, with 85% found just once. Sequencing was carried out using PBMCs or T cells enriched from blood (not recorded which). The receptor source for this set is a woman aged 45-60 years who had recovered from COVID-19. Both conserved end residues are part of each CDR3. A D gene is named only where the DNA matches it firmly. The size of a clone is reported for some rows only, either as once, few or many, or as a class for expanded clones.

NA	TRBV28	TRBJ1-5	TRBD1	TGTGCCAGCAGTTTACGGGGACAGGGCCGGGGTCAGCCCCAGCATTTT	CASSLRGQGRGQPQHF
once	TRBV24-1	TRBJ2-3	NA	TGTGCCACCACAGGGGGAGGTTACACAGATACGCAGTATTTT	CATTGGGYTDTQYF
once	TRBV2	TRBJ1-1	TRBD1	TGTGCCAGCAGTCGGACAGGTCATACTGAAGCTTTCTTT	CASSRTGHTEAFF
NA	TRBV7-9	TRBJ2-7	TRBD1	TGTGCCAGCAGCTTAGAGTTGGCAGGGGGTTTTAGGAACGAGCAGTACTTC	CASSLELAGGFRNEQYF
NA	TRBV30	TRBJ2-7	NA	TGTGCCTGGAGTGGGGCGCTTCGCCCCTCTTACGAGCAGTACTTC	CAWSGALRPSYEQYF
NA	TRBV30	TRBJ2-1	NA	TGTGCCTGGAGTCGTCCTAATGAGCAGTTCTTC	CAWSRPNEQFF
NA	TRBV7-9	TRBJ2-2	TRBD2	TGTGCCAGCAGCTCCGGGGGGACCGGGGAGCTGTTTTTT	CASSSGGTGELFF
NA	TRBV19	TRBJ2-2	TRBD2	TGTGCCAGCTCTAGCGGGAGGGGAGGCACCGGGGAGCTGTTTTTT	CASSSGRGGTGELFF
NA	TRBV18	TRBJ1-1	NA	TGTGCCAGCTCTTGGGGGCAGGCGAACACTGAAGCTTTCTTT	CASSWGQANTEAFF
NA	TRBV11-2	TRBJ1-4	NA	TGTGCCAGCAGCGCCGGACAGCCCCTCCCAGAAAAACTGTTTTTT	CASSAGQPLPEKLFF
NA	TRBV10-3	TRBJ1-1	NA	TGTGCCATCAGTGGGCGGACGACAGTGAACACTGAAGCTTTCTTT	CAISGRTTVNTEAFF
once	TRBV24-1	TRBJ2-1	TRBD1	TGTGCCACCAGTGATCCCCGGGACAGGAGTGAGCAGTTCTTC	CATSDPRDRSEQFF
NA	TRBV29-1	TRBJ2-2	TRBD1	TGCAGCGTTGCTGAGACTGGACAGGGGGCGAAAGGGGAGCTGTTTTTT	CSVAETGQGAKGELFF
NA	TRBV2	TRBJ1-1	NA	TGTGCCAGCAGTAGAACGGGAACTAGTCCGCTGGCTTTCTTT	CASSRTGTSPLAFF
NA	TRBV7-7	TRBJ1-1	NA	TGTGCCAGCAGCTCACTAGGCGGAGGGAACACTGAAGCTTTCTTT	CASSSLGGGNTEAFF
NA	TRBV28	TRBJ2-3	TRBD1	TGTGCCAGCAGTTTATGGCGGACAGGGGTCGGAAAAGATACGCAGTATTTT	CASSLWRTGVGKDTQYF
NA	TRBV5-1	TRBJ1-1	NA	TGCGCCAGCAGCTTGGGGTGGGGGGAGAGAACTGAAGCTTTCTTT	CASSLGWGERTEAFF
NA	TRBV9	TRBJ1-1	NA	TGTGCCAGCAGCCTCGGACATCGAGACACTGAAGCTTTCTTT	CASSLGHRDTEAFF
NA	TRBV2	TRBJ2-7	TRBD2	TGTGCCAGCGGGACGGGAGGCTACGAGCAGTACTTC	CASGTGGYEQYF
few	TRBV30	TRBJ1-2	NA	TGTGCCTGGAGTGTGAGGTCCTTGGATGGCTACACCTTC	CAWSVRSLDGYTF
NA	TRBV2	TRBJ2-5	TRBD1	TGTGCCAGCAGTGAAGACAGGGGGAGGGAGACCCAGTACTTC	CASSEDRGRETQYF